This T cell receptor (beta chain) was documented in a study of blood T cell repertoires in COVID-19. Study summary: Samples representing acute and convalescent COVID-19 were sourced from the United States, Italy and Spain. From T cells, B-cell-depleted T cells, or PBMCs came the material, which was cDNA or gDNA.

Under the authors' procedure: Amplified reference gene primers provided the basis for estimating nucleated cell counts. The method was immunoSEQ multiplex PCR; TCRdb's version includes in-frame clones alone and lacks a portion of them. Clone size and the V and J calls come from that table; the DNA yielded D and trimming. The sample has some 15,000 clones; roughly 89% are singletons. The specimen was peripheral blood. This TCR was recovered from a human donor in a cohort sampled during active COVID-19.

CDR3 amino acids: CASSLRAGVTF. Written as DNA, the CDR3 is TGTGCCAGCAGCTTACGAGCTGGAGTGACTTTC. This chain joins TRBV7-2 and TRBJ2-6; no firm D call. With 2 bases removed from V and 17 bases from J, the gap between germline ends came to 10 bases. CDR1 is SGHTA and CDR2 is FQGNSA in the germline V gene. The CDR3 spans 11 residues. The whole variable domain, filled in from reference TRBV7-2 and TRBJ2-6, reads GAGVSQSPSNKVTEKGKDVELRCDPISGHTALYWYRQSLGQGLEFLIYFQGNSAPDKSGLPSDRFSAERTGGSVSTLTIQRTQQEDSAVYLCASSLRAGVTFGAGSRLTVL.